This T cell receptor (beta chain) was sequenced in a study of T cell repertoires in cytomegalovirus infection. Study-level information: Indications of both CMV infection and matching HLA type were provided by public TCR beta signatures. Points from the study as a whole: Carriers of CMV plus the relevant HLA were identified by cumulative public TCR beta family frequency.

This clonotype was seen a few times. Its antigen is not identified. TCRdb reprocessed the reads via MiXCR and lists one record per CDR3 protein. The table has more than 150,000 distinct CDR3 sequences, around 22% seen once; the top ten hold 10% to 11%. Germline V gene lookup returns CDR1 MNHNY and CDR2 SVGAGI (reference sequence). Deletions cut 7 bases from V and 7 bases from J, with 10 bases between. This CDR3 region has 11 residues. The rearrangement uses TRBV6-6 and TRBJ2-5; D uncertain. This receptor was identified in a human donor in good health (CMV status not recorded). Some clones in this sample may be carry-over from other donors' samples. Sequenced: PBMCs. The CDR3 DNA reads TGTGCCAGCACCCTGAGCGTGACCCAGTACTTC. Translation gives CASTLSVTQYF.